This T cell receptor (beta chain) is from a study of shared clonotypes between healthy human individuals. As for the study in general: Two female and a few male donors aged 18 to 49 were enrolled.

Sorted-subset replicate PCR reactions contained 200 ng DNA, corresponding to 29,000 or so T cell genomes. Sequencing used immunoSEQ multiplex PCR; TCRdb keeps in-frame clones, though not all of them. The sample lists approximately 720,000 clones, under 95% occurring once. CD8 cells classed as naive were CD45RO-negative and positively selected for CCR7, excluding terminally differentiated effector memory CD45RA+ cells. With 2 bases clipped from V and 6 bases from J, the junction kept 3 bases outside the gene matches. The CDR3 loop spans 14 amino acids. Per germline, CDR1 MNHEY and CDR2 SMNVEV (reference sequence).

Material: naive CD8+ T cells sorted from blood. This chain uses TRBV27 with TRBJ2-1; 8 bases fit TRBD2. The TCR sequence derives from a young man in good health. CDR3 bases: TGTGCCAGCAGTTTAGCACTAGCGGTCAATGAGCAGTTCTTC. Its protein product is CASSLALAVNEQFF.